The clone carrying this TCR beta chain was counted a few times. The antigen is unknown. The data stem from a study of cytomegalovirus exposure and HLA in healthy donors. Whole-study findings and limits: Among the CMV-associated chains, a few were confirmed in vitro as specific for CMV antigens.

Clones were sequenced by immunoSEQ multiplex PCR, and TCRdb holds only the in-frame ones, with some missing. The table has 100,000 to 150,000 clones, about 84% seen once; the top ten hold over 4%. J was trimmed by 6 bases and V by 7 bases; bases with no gene match: 5. The CDR3 runs to 13 residues. Per the germline V gene, CDR1 is LNHDA and CDR2 is SQIVND (reference sequence). The TCR sequence derives from a man in his late teens or twenties in good health and CMV-seronegative. Sample: PBMCs. The rearrangement links TRBV19 to TRBJ1-5; 8 bases fit TRBD1. The CDR3 reads CASTRTGTQPQHF. Written as DNA, the CDR3 is TGTGCCAGTACCAGGACAGGGACTCAGCCCCAGCATTTT.